These 3 T cell receptor beta chains came from one sample sequenced in a study of blood T cell repertoires in COVID-19. TCRdb's copy holds only in-frame clones and misses some; the assay was immunoSEQ multiplex PCR. The profile covers about 460,000 clones, with 70% to 90% appearing a single time and around 7.9% taken by the ten largest. Sequenced input: PBMCs or T cells enriched from blood (not recorded which). These receptors were taken from a woman in her sixties who had recovered from COVID-19.

The rearrangement uses TRBV6-5 and TRBJ1-5; 7 nucleotides line up with TRBD1. In germline, CDR1 is MNHEY, CDR2 SVGAGI. This CDR3 is 13 amino acids long. The V and J ends lost 10 bases and 2 bases, in that order; junction bases with no gene match: 5. CDR3 coding DNA: TGTGCCACCCGGGACAGTGGCAATCAGCCCCAGCATTTT. This gives the protein CATRDSGNQPQHF.

In this sample, this clone turned up once. V gene TRBV5-1 combines with J gene TRBJ1-1; no clear D. The CDR3 is 14 amino acids. CDR1 is SGHRS and CDR2 is YFSETQ in the germline V gene. Trimming took 4 bases from V and 1 from J, leaving 11 bases between them. The CDR3 DNA is TGCGCCAGCAGCCCGATCGGGGAGAACACTGAAGCTTTCTTT. It encodes CASSPIGENTEAFF.

The CDR3 DNA reads TGTGCCAGCAGCTTGGGACAGGGGGCGCTCGGTCTGACAGATACGCAGTATTTT. As protein: CASSLGQGALGLTDTQYF. This chain links TRBV5-4 with TRBJ2-3; TRBD1 matches at 10 bases. The CDR3 spans 18 residues. Germline CDR1 reads SGHNT; CDR2 reads YYREEE (reference sequence). J gave up 3 bases and V 0 bases, and 10 bases lay outside the gene matches.